The 5 T cell receptor beta chains presented below share a single source sample, sequenced in a study of cytomegalovirus exposure and HLA in healthy donors. The study ran its PCR with 60 Vbeta and 13 Jbeta primers. Some clones are missing from TCRdb's copy, which holds only in-frame ones; the method was immunoSEQ multiplex PCR. Of some 99,000 clones listed, approximately 71% are singletons. The sample consisted of PBMCs. These receptors were obtained from a woman in her 70s in good health and CMV-seropositive.

This sequence joins TRBV2 and TRBJ1-6; TRBD1 matches at 8 bases. This CDR3 is 16 amino acids long. The germline gives CDR1 SNHLY, CDR2 FYNNEI. Trimming cost V 7 bases and J 6 bases; bases outside gene matches: 11. This CDR3 is CASTPGGGSGNSPLHF. DNA for the CDR3: TGTGCCAGCACCCCAGGGGGCGGTTCGGGTAATTCACCCCTCCACTTT. The whole variable domain, filled in from reference TRBV2 and TRBJ1-6, reads EPEVTQTPSHQVTQMGQEVILRCVPISNHLYFYWYRQILGQKVEFLVSFYNNEISEKSEIFDDQFSVERPDGSNFTLKIRSTKLEDSAMYFCASTPGGGSGNSPLHFGNGTRLTVT.

The chain joins TRBV6-5 to TRBJ2-7; 9 bases line up with TRBD1. Unmatched junction bases numbered 7, after V lost 0 bases and J lost 7 bases. Per the germline V gene, CDR1 is MNHEY and CDR2 is SVGAGI. This CDR3 has 15 residues. The CDR3 protein is CASSYSTTGQGEQYF. CDR3 DNA: TGTGCCAGCAGTTACTCGACGACGGGACAGGGAGAGCAGTACTTC.

The chain carries TRBV5-6 and TRBJ1-4; TRBD1 is a possible D gene (5 bases). CDR1 is SGHDT and CDR2 is YYEEEE in the germline V gene. The CDR3 is 16 amino acids. Trimming left V 1 base short and J 2 bases short, with 12 bases between. The CDR3, as DNA: TGTGCCAGCAGCTTGAGGTCGGGGGTGACTAATGAAAAACTGTTTTTT. This gives the protein CASSLRSGVTNEKLFF.

This rearrangement joins TRBV7-6 to TRBJ2-7, with TRBD1 identical over 7 bases. Germline CDR1 SGHVS, CDR2 FNYEAQ. V was pared by 3 bases and J by 4 bases, with 9 bases of the junction left unmatched. CDR3 length: 15 amino acids. The CDR3 coding sequence is TGTGCCAGCAGCTTGCCGGGACAGAGACAGTACGAGCAGTACTTC. This gives the protein CASSLPGQRQYEQYF.

The chain employs TRBV25-1 and TRBJ1-4, with unresolved D. The CDR3 extends over 14 amino acids. Germline values: CDR1 MGHDK, CDR2 SYGVNS. V gave up 7 bases and J gave up 5 bases, with 14 bases separating them. Here the CDR3 DNA reads TGTGCCAGCACGCCGCCGGGTGCAAATGAAAAACTGTTTTTT. Translating it yields CASTPPGANEKLFF.